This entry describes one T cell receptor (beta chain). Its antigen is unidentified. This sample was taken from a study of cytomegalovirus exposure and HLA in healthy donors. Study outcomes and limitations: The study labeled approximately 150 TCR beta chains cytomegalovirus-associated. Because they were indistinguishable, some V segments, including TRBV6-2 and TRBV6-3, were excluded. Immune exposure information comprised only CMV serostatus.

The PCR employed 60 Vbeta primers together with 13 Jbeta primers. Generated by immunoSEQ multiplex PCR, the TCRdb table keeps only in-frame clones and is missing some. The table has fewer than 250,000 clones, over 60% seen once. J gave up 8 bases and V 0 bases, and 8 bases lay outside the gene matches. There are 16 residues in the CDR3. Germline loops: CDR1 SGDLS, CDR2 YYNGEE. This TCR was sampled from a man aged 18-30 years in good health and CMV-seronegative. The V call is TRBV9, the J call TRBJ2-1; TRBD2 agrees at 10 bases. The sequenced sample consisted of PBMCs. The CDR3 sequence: CASSVGSSGSRDEQFF. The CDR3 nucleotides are TGTGCCAGCAGCGTAGGGTCTAGCGGGAGTAGGGATGAGCAGTTCTTC.